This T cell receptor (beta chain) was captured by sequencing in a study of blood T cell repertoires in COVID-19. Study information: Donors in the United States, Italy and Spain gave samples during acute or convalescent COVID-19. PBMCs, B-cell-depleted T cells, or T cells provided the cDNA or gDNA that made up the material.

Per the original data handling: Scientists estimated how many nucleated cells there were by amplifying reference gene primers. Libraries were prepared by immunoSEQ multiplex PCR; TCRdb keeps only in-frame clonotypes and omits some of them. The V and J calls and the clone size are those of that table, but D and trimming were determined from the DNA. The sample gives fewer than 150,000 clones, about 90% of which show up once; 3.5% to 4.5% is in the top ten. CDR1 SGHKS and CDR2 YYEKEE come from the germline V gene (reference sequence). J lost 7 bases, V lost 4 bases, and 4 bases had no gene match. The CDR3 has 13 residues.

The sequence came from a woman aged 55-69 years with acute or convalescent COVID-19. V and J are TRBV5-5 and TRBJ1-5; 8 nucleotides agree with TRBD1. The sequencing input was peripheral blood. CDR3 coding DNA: TGTGCCAGCAGCAGGACAGGGCCCCAGCCCCAGCATTTT. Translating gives CASSRTGPQPQHF.